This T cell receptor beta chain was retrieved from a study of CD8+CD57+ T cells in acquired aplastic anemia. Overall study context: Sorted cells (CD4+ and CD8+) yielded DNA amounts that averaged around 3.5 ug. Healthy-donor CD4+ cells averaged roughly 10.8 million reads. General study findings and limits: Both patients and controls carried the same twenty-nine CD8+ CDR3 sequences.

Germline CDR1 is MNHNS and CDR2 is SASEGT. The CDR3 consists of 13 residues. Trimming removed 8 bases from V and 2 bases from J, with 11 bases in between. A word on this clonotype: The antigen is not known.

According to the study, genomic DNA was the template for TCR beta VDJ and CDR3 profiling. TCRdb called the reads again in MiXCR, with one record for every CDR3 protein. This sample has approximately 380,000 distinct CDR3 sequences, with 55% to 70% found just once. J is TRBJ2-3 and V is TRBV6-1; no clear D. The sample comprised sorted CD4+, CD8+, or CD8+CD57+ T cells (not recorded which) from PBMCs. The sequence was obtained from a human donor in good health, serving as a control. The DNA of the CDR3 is TGTGCCAGCTCTCAGGCAATCACAGATACGCAGTATTTT. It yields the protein CASSQAITDTQYF.